This T cell receptor beta chain derives from a study of breast tumors, draining lymph nodes, adjacent tissues. TCRdb fed the multiplex PCR reads into MiXCR, producing one record per CDR3 protein. The repertoire consists of fewer than 200,000 distinct CDR3 sequences, with roughly 30% occurring once and the leading ten covering around 4.1%. This CDR3 is 16 amino acids long. The trim removed 3 bases at V and 0 bases at J, leaving 4 bases unmatched. Germline CDR1 reads LNHDA; CDR2 reads SQIVND (reference sequence). Axillary draining lymph nodes of breast cancer patients supplied the node samples. This clonotype has at least ten counts.

This TCR derives from a female donor with breast cancer. Some clones in this sample may be carry-over from other donors' samples. This sequence joins TRBV19 and TRBJ2-1, with 8 bases that match TRBD2. Sequences were obtained from axillary lymph node tissue. The CDR3 protein is CASSIGLAGSYNEQFF. The CDR3 DNA sequence: TGTGCCAGTAGTATCGGGCTAGCGGGCTCCTACAATGAGCAGTTCTTC.